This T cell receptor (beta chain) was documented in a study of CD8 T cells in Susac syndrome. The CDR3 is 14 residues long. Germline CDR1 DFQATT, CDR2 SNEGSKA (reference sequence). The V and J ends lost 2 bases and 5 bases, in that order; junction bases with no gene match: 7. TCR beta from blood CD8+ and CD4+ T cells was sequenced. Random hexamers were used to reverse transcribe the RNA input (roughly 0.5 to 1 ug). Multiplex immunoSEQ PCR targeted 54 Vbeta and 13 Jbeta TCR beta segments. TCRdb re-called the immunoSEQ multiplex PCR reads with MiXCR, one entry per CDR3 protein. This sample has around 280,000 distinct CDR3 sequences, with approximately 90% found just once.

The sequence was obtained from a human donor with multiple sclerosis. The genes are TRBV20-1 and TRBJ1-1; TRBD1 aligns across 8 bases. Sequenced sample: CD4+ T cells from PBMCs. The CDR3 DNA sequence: TGCAGTGCTAGACAGGGGGCTCGGGGGACTGAAGCTTTCTTT. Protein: CSARQGARGTEAFF.